This TCR beta chain originates from a study of shared clonotypes between healthy human individuals. Findings and caveats of the study: The authors sampled blood alone, and tissue repertoires likely differ. Relative to their counterparts shared across all four donors, non-shared clonotypes exhibited diminished generation probabilities.

Only in-frame clones appear in the TCRdb table, and some are missing; sequencing was by immunoSEQ multiplex PCR. The sample holds over a million clones, around 78% seen once. CDR1 and CDR2 (germline): MDHEN, SYDVKM. The CDR3 is 14 residues long. The V end was cut by 3 bases, the J end by 6 bases, with 14 bases between. In regard to this clone: The target antigen is unknown.

The sequencing input was memory CD4+ T cells from PBMCs. Subset of the sample: CD45RA-negative fraction. The J gene is TRBJ1-2, the V gene TRBV28, with a possible D match to TRBD1 (6 bases). The TCR was taken from a man aged 18 to 30 in good health. Some clones in this sample may be carry-over from other donors' samples. CDR3 in DNA: TGTGCCAGCAGTTTCTCGGGGCAGGGGCATGGCTACACCTTC. Encoded protein: CASSFSGQGHGYTF.